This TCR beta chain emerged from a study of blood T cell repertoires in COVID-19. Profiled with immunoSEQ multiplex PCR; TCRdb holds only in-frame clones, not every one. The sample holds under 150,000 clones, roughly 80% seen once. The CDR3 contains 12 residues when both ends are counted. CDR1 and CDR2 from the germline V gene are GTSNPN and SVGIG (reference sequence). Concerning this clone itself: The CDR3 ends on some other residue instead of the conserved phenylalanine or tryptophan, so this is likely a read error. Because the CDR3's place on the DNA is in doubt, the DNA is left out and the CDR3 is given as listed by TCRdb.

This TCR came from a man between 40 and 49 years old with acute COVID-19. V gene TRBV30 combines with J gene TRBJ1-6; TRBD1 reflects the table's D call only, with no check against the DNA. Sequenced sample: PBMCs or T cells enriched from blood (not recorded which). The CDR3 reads CAWSQQGQGQFI.